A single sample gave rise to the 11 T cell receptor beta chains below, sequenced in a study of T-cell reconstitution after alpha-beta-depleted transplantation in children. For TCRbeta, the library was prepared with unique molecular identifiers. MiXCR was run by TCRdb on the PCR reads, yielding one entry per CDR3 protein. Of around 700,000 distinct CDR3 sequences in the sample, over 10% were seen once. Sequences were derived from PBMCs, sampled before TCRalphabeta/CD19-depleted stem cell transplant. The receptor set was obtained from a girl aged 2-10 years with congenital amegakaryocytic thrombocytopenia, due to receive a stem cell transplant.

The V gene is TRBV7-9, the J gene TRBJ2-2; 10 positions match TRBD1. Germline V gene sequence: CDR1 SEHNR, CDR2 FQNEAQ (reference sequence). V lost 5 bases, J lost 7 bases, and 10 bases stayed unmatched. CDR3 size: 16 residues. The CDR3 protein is CASSLRQGARVGELFF. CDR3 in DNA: TGTGCCAGCAGCCTACGACAGGGGGCGCGAGTCGGGGAGCTGTTTTTT. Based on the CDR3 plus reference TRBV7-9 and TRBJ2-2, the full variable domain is DTGVSQNPRHKITKRGQNVTFRCDPISEHNRLYWYRQTLGQGPEFLTYFQNEAQLEKSRLLSDRFSAERPKGSFSTLEIQRTEQGDSAMYLCASSLRQGARVGELFFGEGSRLTVL.

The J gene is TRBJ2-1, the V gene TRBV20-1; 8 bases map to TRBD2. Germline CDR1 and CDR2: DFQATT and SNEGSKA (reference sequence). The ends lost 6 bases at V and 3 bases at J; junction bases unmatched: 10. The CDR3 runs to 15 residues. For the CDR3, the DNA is TGCAGTGCCAATAACAGACTAGCGCACTACAATGAGCAGTTCTTC. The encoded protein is CSANNRLAHYNEQFF.

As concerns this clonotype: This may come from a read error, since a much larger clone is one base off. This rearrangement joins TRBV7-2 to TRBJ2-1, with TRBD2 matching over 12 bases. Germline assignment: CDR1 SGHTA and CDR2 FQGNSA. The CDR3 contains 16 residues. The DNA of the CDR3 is TGTTCCAGCAGCCCGACTAGCGGGAGTCCCTACAATGAGCAGTTCTTC. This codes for CSSSPTSGSPYNEQFF.

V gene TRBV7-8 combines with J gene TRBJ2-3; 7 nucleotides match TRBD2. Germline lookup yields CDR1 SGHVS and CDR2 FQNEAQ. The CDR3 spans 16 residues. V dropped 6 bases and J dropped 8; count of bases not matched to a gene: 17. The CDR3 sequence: CASRPRDYPRVGTQYF. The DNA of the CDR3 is TGTGCCAGCAGGCCACGGGACTACCCCCGGGTTGGTACGCAGTATTTT.

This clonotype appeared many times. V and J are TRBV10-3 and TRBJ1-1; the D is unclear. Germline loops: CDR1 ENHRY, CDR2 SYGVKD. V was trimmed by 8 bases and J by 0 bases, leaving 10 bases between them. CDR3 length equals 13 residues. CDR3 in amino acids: CAIQPWLNTEAFF. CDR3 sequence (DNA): TGTGCCATCCAACCTTGGCTGAACACTGAAGCTTTCTTT.

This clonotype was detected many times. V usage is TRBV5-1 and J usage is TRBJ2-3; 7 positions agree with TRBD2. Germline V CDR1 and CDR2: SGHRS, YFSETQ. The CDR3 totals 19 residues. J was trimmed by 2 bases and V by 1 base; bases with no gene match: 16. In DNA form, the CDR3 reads TGCGCCAGCAGCTTGCGCCCGCACAGGCTAGCGGTTAACACAGATACGCAGTATTTT. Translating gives CASSLRPHRLAVNTDTQYF.

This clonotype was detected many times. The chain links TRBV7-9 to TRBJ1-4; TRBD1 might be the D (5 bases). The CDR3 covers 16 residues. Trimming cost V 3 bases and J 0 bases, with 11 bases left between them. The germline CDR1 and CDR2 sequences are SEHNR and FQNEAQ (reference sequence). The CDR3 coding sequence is TGTGCCAGCAGCTTGGGCCAGACAGCAACTAATGAAAAACTGTTTTTT. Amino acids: CASSLGQTATNEKLFF.

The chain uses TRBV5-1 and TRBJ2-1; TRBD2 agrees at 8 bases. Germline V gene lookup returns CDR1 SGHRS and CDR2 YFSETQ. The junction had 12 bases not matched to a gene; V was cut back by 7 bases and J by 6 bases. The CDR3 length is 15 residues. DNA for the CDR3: TGCGCCAGCGGAACCGGGACTAGATCGGTCAATGAGCAGTTCTTC. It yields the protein CASGTGTRSVNEQFF.

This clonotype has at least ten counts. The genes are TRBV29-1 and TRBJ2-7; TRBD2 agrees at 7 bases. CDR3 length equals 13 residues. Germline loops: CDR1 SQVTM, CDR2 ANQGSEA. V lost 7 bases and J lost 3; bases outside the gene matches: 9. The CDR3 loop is CSAPMGGIYEQYF. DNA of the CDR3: TGCAGCGCCCCTATGGGAGGGATCTACGAGCAGTACTTC.

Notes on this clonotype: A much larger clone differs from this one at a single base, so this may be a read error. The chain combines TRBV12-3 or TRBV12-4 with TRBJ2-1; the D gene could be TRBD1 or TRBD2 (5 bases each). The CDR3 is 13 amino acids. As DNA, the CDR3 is TGTACCAGCACCTTCACATCTGGGGGAGAGCAGTTCTTC. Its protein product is CTSTFTSGGEQFF.

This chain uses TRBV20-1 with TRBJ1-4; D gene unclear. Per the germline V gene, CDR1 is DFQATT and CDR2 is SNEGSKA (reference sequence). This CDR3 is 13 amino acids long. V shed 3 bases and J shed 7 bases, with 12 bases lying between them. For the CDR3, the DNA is TGCAGTGCTAGGAAGGGAGATCGTGAAAAACTGTTTTTT. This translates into CSARKGDREKLFF.